The 10 T cell receptor beta chains presented below share a single source sample, sequenced in a study of cytomegalovirus exposure and HLA in healthy donors. PCR amplification relied on 60 Vbeta primers (plus 13 Jbeta primers). Some clones are missing from TCRdb's copy, which holds only in-frame ones; the method was immunoSEQ multiplex PCR. The table lists 100,000 to 150,000 clones, roughly 80% of them singletons. The sequenced sample was PBMCs. The source of these receptors is a man younger than 40 in good health and CMV-seronegative.

Note on this clone: Additional DNA sequences in this sample encode the identical CDR3. V and J are TRBV27 and TRBJ1-6, with D possibly matching TRBD1 (5 bases). CDR1 MNHEY and CDR2 SMNVEV come from the germline V gene (reference sequence). V was cut by 5 bases and J by 7 bases, with 9 bases left in between. The CDR3 covers 13 residues. The CDR3 protein is CASSLRENSPLHF. In DNA form, the CDR3 reads TGTGCCAGCAGTCTCAGGGAAAATTCACCCCTCCACTTT.

V usage is TRBV2 and J usage is TRBJ1-6; TRBD1 agrees at 9 bases. This CDR3 comprises 14 residues. The V gene end was trimmed by 7 bases and the J gene end by 9 bases; junction bases not matched to a gene: 7. From germline, CDR1 is SNHLY and CDR2 FYNNEI. The chain's CDR3 is CASTRTGVGSPLHF. In DNA, the CDR3 is TGTGCCAGCACCCGGACAGGGGTAGGTTCACCCCTCCACTTT.

The genes are TRBV27 and TRBJ1-4; maybe TRBD1 (5 bases). CDR3 length equals 14 residues. CDR1 is MNHEY and CDR2 is SMNVEV in the germline V gene (reference sequence). V dropped 6 bases and J dropped 8 bases, with 16 bases sitting between them. CDR3 sequence (DNA): TGTGCCAGCAGCCTCACAGGTTTACGGGAAAAACTGTTTTTT. Translating it yields CASSLTGLREKLFF. The whole variable domain, filled in from reference TRBV27 and TRBJ1-4, reads EAQVTQNPRYLITVTGKKLTVTCSQNMNHEYMSWYRQDPGLGLRQIYYSMNVEVTDKGDVPEGYKVSRKEKRNFPLILESPSPNQTSLYFCASSLTGLREKLFFGSGTQLSVL.

Turning to this clone: The junction departs from germline at one end; a sequencing error may be responsible. Other nucleotide sequences in the sample specify the same CDR3. V is TRBV7-2 and J is TRBJ2-2, with TRBD2 identical over 15 bases. The CDR3 totals 18 residues. Germline loops: CDR1 SGHTA, CDR2 FQGNSA. CDR3 in amino acids: CASSPGLAGGLGTGELFF. DNA for the CDR3: TGTGCCAGCAGCCCCGGACTAGCGGGGGGGCTGGGGACCGGAGAGCTGTTTTTT.

The chain joins TRBV27 to TRBJ2-5, with 7 bases fitting TRBD1. Trimming cost V 1 base and J 5 bases; bases outside gene matches: 10. The CDR3 runs to 16 residues. Germline CDR1 reads MNHEY; CDR2 reads SMNVEV (reference sequence). CDR3 region: CASSLWATGRGETQYF. CDR3 coding DNA: TGTGCCAGCAGTTTATGGGCGACAGGGCGCGGGGAGACCCAGTACTTC.

This clone occurred a few times. The genes are TRBV2 and TRBJ2-7; 9 nucleotides agree with TRBD1. The V segment lost 7 bases and the J segment 3 bases; nucleotides outside the gene matches: 10. This CDR3 has 15 amino acids. The germline CDR1 and CDR2 sequences are SNHLY and FYNNEI. CDR3 protein: CASNSPGQGHYEQYF. CDR3 DNA: TGTGCCAGCAATTCCCCGGGACAGGGACACTACGAGCAGTACTTC.

This clone was counted between two and nine times. The chain combines TRBV6-1 with TRBJ2-5; the match to TRBD2 covers 10 bases. J was trimmed by 5 bases and V by 4 bases; bases with no gene match: 10. The CDR3 spans 16 residues. CDR1 is MNHNS and CDR2 is SASEGT in the germline V gene. Here the CDR3 reads CASSGGSGGAGETQYF. The CDR3 bases are TGTGCCAGCAGTGGAGGAAGCGGGGGGGCGGGGGAGACCCAGTACTTC.

This chain uses TRBV5-4 with TRBJ1-1; D uncertain. Germline CDR1 and CDR2: SGHNT and YYREEE (reference sequence). CDR3 length: 13 residues. V lost 4 bases and J 1 base, leaving 8 bases between the germline ends. In DNA form, the CDR3 reads TGTGCCAGCAGCCCTGAGGGGAACACTGAAGCTTTCTTT. It yields the protein CASSPEGNTEAFF.

J is TRBJ1-2 and V is TRBV29-1; 10 nucleotides agree with TRBD1. V dropped 7 bases and J dropped 1; count of bases not matched to a gene: 3. CDR1 and CDR2 from the germline V gene are SQVTM and ANQGSEA. CDR3 length equals 13 residues. CDR3 coding DNA: TGCAGCGGTGGACAGGGGGTTAACTATGGCTACACCTTC. This codes for CSGGQGVNYGYTF.

This chain uses TRBV10-1 with TRBJ2-1; D uncertain. CDR1 WNHNN and CDR2 SYGVQD come from the germline V gene (reference sequence). Trimming left V 0 bases short and J 0 bases short, with 6 bases between. The CDR3 contains 15 residues. In nucleotides, the CDR3 is TGCGCCAGCAGTGAGTCTGCCAGCTCCTACAATGAGCAGTTCTTC. Translation gives CASSESASSYNEQFF.